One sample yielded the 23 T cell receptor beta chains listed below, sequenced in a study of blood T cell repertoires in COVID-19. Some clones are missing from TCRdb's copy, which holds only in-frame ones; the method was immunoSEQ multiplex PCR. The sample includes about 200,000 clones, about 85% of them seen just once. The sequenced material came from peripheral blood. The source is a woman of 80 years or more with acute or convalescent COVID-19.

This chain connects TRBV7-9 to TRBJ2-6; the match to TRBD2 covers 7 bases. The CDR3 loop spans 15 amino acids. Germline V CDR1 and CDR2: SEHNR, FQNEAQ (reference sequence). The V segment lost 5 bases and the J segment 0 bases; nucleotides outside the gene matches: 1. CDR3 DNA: TGTGCCAGCAGCCCGGGAGGCTCTGGGGCCAACGTCCTGACTTTC. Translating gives CASSPGGSGANVLTF.

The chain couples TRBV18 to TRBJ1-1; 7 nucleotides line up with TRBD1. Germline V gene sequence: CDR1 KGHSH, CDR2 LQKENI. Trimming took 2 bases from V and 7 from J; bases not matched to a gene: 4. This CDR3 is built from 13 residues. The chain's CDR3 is CASSPGTADEAFF. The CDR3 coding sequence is TGTGCCAGCTCACCAGGGACAGCTGATGAAGCTTTCTTT. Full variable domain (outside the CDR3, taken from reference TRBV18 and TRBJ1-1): NAGVMQNPRHLVRRRGQEARLRCSPMKGHSHVYWYRQLPEEGLKFMVYLQKENIIDESGMPKERFSAEFPKEGPSILRIQQVVRGDSAAYFCASSPGTADEAFFGQGTRLTVV.

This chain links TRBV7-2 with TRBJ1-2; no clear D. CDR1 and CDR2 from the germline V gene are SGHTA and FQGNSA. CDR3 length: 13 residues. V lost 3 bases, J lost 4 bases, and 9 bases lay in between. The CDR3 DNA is TGTGCCAGCAGCTTCGCGGCGTCCTATGGCTACACCTTC. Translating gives CASSFAASYGYTF. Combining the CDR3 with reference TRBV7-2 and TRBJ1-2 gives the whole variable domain GAGVSQSPSNKVTEKGKDVELRCDPISGHTALYWYRQSLGQGLEFLIYFQGNSAPDKSGLPSDRFSAERTGGSVSTLTIQRTQQEDSAVYLCASSFAASYGYTFGSGTRLTVV.

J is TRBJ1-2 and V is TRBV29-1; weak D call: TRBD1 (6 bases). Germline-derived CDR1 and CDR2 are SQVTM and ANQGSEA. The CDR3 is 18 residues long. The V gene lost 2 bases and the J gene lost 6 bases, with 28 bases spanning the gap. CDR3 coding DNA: TGCAGCGTTGAACCTGGGAGGGCAGGGGAAGGCTGGGATCATGGCTACACCTTC. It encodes CSVEPGRAGEGWDHGYTF.

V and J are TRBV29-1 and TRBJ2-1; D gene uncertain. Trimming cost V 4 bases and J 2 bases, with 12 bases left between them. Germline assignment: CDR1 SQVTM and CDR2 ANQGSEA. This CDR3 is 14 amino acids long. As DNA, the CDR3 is TGCAGCGTTGTTCGCACACCGACCTACAATGAGCAGTTCTTC. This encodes CSVVRTPTYNEQFF.

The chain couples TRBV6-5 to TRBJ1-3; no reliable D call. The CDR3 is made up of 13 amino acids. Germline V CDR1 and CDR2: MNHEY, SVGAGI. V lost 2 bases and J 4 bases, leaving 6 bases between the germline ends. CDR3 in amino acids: CASSYPGGNTIYF. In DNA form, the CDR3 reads TGTGCCAGCAGTTACCCGGGGGGAAACACCATATATTTT.

The CDR3 DNA sequence: TGCGCCAGCACTCCAGGACAGGACACAGATACGCAGTATTTT. This codes for CASTPGQDTDTQYF. The V call is TRBV5-1, the J call TRBJ2-3, with 7 bases identical to TRBD1. This CDR3 has 14 amino acids. V lost 6 bases, J lost 2 bases, and 6 bases stayed unmatched. Germline CDR1 and CDR2: SGHRS and YFSETQ. Drawing the rest from reference TRBV5-1 and TRBJ2-3, the complete variable domain is KAGVTQTPRYLIKTRGQQVTLSCSPISGHRSVSWYQQTPGQGLQFLFEYFSETQRNKGNFPGRFSGRQFSNSRSEMNVSTLELGDSALYLCASTPGQDTDTQYFGPGTRLTVL.

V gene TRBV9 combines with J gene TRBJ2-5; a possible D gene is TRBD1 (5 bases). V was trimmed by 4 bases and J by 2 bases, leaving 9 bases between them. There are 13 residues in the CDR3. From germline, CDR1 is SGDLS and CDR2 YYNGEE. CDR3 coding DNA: TGTGCCAGCAGCATTGACAGACAAGAGACCCAGTACTTC. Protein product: CASSIDRQETQYF.

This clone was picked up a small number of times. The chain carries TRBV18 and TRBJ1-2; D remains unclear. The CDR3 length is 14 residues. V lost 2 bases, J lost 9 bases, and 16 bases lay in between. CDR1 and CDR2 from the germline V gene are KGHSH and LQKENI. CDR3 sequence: CASSPGGLTLSYTF. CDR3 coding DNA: TGTGCCAGCTCACCAGGAGGCTTGACCTTGAGCTACACCTTC. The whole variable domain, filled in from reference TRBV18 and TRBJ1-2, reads NAGVMQNPRHLVRRRGQEARLRCSPMKGHSHVYWYRQLPEEGLKFMVYLQKENIIDESGMPKERFSAEFPKEGPSILRIQQVVRGDSAAYFCASSPGGLTLSYTFGSGTRLTVV.

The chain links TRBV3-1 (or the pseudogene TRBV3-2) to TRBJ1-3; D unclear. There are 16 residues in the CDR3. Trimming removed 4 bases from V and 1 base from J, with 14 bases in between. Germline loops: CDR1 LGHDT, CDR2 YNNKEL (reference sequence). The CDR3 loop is CASSLTWTGSGNTIYF. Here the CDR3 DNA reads TGTGCCAGCAGCCTGACATGGACTGGGTCTGGAAACACCATATATTTT.

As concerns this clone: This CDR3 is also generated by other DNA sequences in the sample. CDR3 sequence (DNA): TGCAGTGCTAGAGTAAAAGAGACCCAGTACTTC. It encodes CSARVKETQYF. This chain connects TRBV20-1 to TRBJ2-5; D gene unclear. The CDR3 runs to 11 residues. V was trimmed by 1 base and J by 3 bases, leaving 3 bases between them. From germline, CDR1 is DFQATT and CDR2 SNEGSKA (reference sequence).

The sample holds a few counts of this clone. CDR3: CASQGQGTSTDTQYF. The CDR3 nucleotides read TGTGCCAGCCAGGGCCAGGGGACAAGCACAGATACGCAGTATTTT. The genes are TRBV7-9 and TRBJ2-3; TRBD1 might be the D (6 bases). The CDR3 contains 15 residues. The germline gives CDR1 SEHNR, CDR2 FQNEAQ (reference sequence). The V end lost 8 bases, the J end lost 0 bases, and 15 bases lay between the germline ends.

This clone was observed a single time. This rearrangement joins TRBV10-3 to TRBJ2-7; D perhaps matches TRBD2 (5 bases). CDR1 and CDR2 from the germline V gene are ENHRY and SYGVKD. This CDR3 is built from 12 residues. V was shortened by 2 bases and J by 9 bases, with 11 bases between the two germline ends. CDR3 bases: TGTGCCATCAGTGAGAGCGGTGACGGGCAGTACTTC. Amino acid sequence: CAISESGDGQYF.

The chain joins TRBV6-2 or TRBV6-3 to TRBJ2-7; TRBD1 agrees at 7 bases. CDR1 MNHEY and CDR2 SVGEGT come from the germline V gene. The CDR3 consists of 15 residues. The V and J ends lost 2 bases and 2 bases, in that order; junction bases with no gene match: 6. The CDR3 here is CASSYPDRFPYEQYF. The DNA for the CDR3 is TGTGCCAGCAGTTACCCGGACAGGTTTCCCTACGAGCAGTACTTC.

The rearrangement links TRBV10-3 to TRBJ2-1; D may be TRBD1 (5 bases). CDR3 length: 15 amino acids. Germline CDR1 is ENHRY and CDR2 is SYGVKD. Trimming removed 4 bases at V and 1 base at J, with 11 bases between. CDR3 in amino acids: CAISARQPSYNEQFF. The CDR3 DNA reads TGTGCCATCAGTGCCCGACAGCCTTCCTACAATGAGCAGTTCTTC.

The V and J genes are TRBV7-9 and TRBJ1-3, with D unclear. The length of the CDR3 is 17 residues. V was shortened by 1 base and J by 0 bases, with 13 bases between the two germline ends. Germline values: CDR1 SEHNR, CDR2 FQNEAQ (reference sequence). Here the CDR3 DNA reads TGTGCCAGCAGCTTAGTAGTCACCTCGAGCTCTGGAAACACCATATATTTT. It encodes CASSLVVTSSSGNTIYF. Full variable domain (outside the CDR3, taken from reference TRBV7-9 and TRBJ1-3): DTGVSQNPRHKITKRGQNVTFRCDPISEHNRLYWYRQTLGQGPEFLTYFQNEAQLEKSRLLSDRFSAERPKGSFSTLEIQRTEQGDSAMYLCASSLVVTSSSGNTIYFGEGSWLTVV.

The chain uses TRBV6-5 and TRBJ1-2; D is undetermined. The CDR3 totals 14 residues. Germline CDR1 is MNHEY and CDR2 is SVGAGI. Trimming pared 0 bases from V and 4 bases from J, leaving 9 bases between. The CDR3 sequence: CASSYSSLPYGYTF. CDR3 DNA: TGTGCCAGCAGTTACTCGAGCCTCCCCTATGGCTACACCTTC.

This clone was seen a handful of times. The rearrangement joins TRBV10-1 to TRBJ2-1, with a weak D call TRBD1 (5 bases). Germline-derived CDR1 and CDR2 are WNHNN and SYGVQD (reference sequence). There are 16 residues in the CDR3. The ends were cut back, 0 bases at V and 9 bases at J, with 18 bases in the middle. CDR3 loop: CASSESVGPTYSEQFF. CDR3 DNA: TGCGCCAGCAGTGAGTCTGTGGGGCCCACGTATAGTGAGCAGTTCTTC.

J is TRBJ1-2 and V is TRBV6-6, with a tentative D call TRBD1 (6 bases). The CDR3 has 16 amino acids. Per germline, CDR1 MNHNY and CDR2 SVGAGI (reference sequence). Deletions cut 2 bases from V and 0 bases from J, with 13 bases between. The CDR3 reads CASSYTDRGANYGYTF. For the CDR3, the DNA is TGTGCCAGCAGTTACACGGACAGAGGGGCTAACTATGGCTACACCTTC.

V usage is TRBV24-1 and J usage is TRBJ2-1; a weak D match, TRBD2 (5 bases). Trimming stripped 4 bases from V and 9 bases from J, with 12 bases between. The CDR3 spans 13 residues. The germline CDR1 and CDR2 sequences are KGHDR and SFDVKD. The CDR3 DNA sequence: TGTGCCACCAGTGACTTAGCGATTACTGAGCAGTTCTTC. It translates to CATSDLAITEQFF.

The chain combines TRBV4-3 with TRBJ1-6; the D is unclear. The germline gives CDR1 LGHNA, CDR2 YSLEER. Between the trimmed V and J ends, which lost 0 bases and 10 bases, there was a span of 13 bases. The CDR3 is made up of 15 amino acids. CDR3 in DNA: TGCGCCAGCAGCCAAGATAAGAGGGTCTGGTCACCCCTCCACTTT. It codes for CASSQDKRVWSPLHF.

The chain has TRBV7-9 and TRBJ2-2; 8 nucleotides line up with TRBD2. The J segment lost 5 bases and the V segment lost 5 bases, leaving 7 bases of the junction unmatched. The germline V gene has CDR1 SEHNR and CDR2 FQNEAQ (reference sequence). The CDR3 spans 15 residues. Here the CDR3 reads CASSPLAGITGELFF. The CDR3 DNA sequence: TGTGCCAGCAGCCCGTTAGCGGGAATTACCGGGGAGCTGTTTTTT.

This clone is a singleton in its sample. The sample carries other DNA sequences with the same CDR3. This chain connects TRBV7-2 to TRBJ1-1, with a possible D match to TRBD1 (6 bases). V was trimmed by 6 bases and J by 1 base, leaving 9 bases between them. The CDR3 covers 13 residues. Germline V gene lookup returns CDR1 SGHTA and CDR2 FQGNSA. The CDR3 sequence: CASSLDRNTEAFF. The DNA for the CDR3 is TGTGCCAGCAGTTTGGACAGGAACACTGAAGCTTTCTTT.